A selection of T cell receptor beta chains follows, all from one sample in a study of T-cell reconstitution after alpha-beta-depleted transplantation in children. TCRdb processed the PCR reads anew with MiXCR; each CDR3 protein has one entry. Among hundreds of thousands of distinct CDR3 sequences listed, approximately 10% were seen once. The sequencing here drew on PBMCs from the stem cell graft donor, taken from the stem cell graft. Receptor source: a human donor who donated a stem cell graft to a child with acute lymphoblastic leukemia. The CDR3 runs from the conserved cysteine through the conserved F or W. The D gene is left open where the match is weak. Size is stated for part of the rows, as once, few or many counts, or as a class when the clone is expanded.

D gene,clone size,J gene,V gene,CDR3 protein,CDR3 DNA
-,-,TRBJ1-5,TRBV6-1,CASSERPIDGLRAQHF,TGTGCCAGCAGTGAACGGCCCATAGACGGCTTAAGGGCCCAGCATTTT
TRBD1,few,TRBJ2-2,TRBV11-3,CASSFTGGYTGELFF,TGTGCCAGCAGCTTCACAGGGGGGTACACCGGGGAGCTGTTTTTT
-,-,TRBJ2-7,TRBV5-1,CASSFESSSYEQYF,TGCGCCAGCAGCTTTGAAAGTAGCTCCTACGAGCAGTACTTC
-,many,TRBJ2-5,TRBV7-9,CASSLTALETQYF,TGTGCCAGCAGCTTGACAGCCTTAGAGACCCAGTACTTC
-,few,TRBJ2-6,TRBV5-1,CASSPSVGGRSGANVLTF,TGCGCCAGCAGCCCTAGCGTAGGGGGCCGGTCTGGGGCCAACGTCCTGACTTTC
-,-,TRBJ2-7,TRBV19,CASSIEGGEQYF,TGTGCCAGTAGTATAGAAGGGGGTGAGCAGTACTTC
TRBD1,many,TRBJ2-7,TRBV5-1,CASSLGQVSSYEQYF,TGCGCCAGCAGCCTGGGACAGGTCAGCTCCTACGAGCAGTACTTC
-,many,TRBJ1-1,TRBV5-1,CASSPDQKNTEAFF,TGCGCCAGCAGCCCTGACCAAAAGAACACTGAAGCTTTCTTT
TRBD1,few,TRBJ1-1,TRBV28,CASRGTGSFTEAFF,TGTGCCAGCAGAGGGACAGGGTCATTCACTGAAGCTTTCTTT
-,-,TRBJ2-7,TRBV5-4,CASSADSLSYEQYF,TGTGCCAGCAGCGCGGACAGCCTTTCCTACGAGCAGTACTTC
-,-,TRBJ2-2,TRBV5-1,CASSPKGTSLVVTGELFF,TGCGCCAGCAGCCCCAAAGGGACGTCTCTCGTGGTGACCGGGGAGCTGTTTTTT
-,-,TRBJ1-6,TRBV12-3/TRBV12-4,CASSFGAGAVNSPLHF,TGTGCCAGCAGTTTTGGAGCAGGGGCTGTGAATTCACCCCTCCACTTT
-,once,TRBJ1-1,TRBV27,CASSLFTVGSTEAFF,TGTGCCAGCAGTTTATTCACCGTAGGGAGCACTGAAGCTTTCTTT
-,few,TRBJ1-5,TRBV6-1,CASSETGGYRNQPQHF,TGTGCCAGCAGTGAAACGGGGGGTTATCGGAATCAGCCCCAGCATTTT
TRBD2,many,TRBJ2-3,TRBV10-3,CAINGLGRDTQYF,TGTGCCATCAACGGACTAGGGCGAGATACGCAGTATTTT
-,-,TRBJ1-5,TRBV20-1,CSAPPDDGNQPQHF,TGCAGTGCTCCTCCGGACGACGGCAATCAGCCCCAGCATTTT
TRBD2,few,TRBJ2-3,TRBV5-5,CASSQTLAGGPGDTQYF,TGTGCCAGCAGCCAAACCTTAGCGGGGGGGCCGGGAGATACGCAGTATTTT
-,many,TRBJ2-2,TRBV9,CASSVTGSTGELFF,TGTGCCAGCAGCGTTACAGGGAGCACCGGGGAGCTGTTTTTT
-,many,TRBJ1-5,TRBV6-2/TRBV6-3,CASSYSTDTRYF,TGTGCCAGCAGTTACTCGACTGACACGAGGTATTTT
TRBD1,-,TRBJ2-7,TRBV2,CASSLAQGVMSEQYF,TGTGCCAGCAGTTTAGCACAGGGGGTAATGTCCGAGCAGTACTTC
TRBD2,-,TRBJ2-7,TRBV7-6,CASSLGATSAYEQYF,TGTGCCAGCAGCTTAGGGGCGACTAGCGCCTACGAGCAGTACTTC
-,-,TRBJ2-1,TRBV12-3/TRBV12-4,CASSLEAGEQFF,TGTGCCAGCAGTTTGGAGGCGGGGGAGCAGTTCTTC
TRBD2,many,TRBJ2-5,TRBV5-1,CASSTSGEETQYF,TGCGCCAGCTCGACTAGCGGGGAGGAGACCCAGTACTTC
-,few,TRBJ1-4,TRBV4-2,CASSQEGDTNNEKLFF,TGTGCCAGCAGCCAAGAAGGGGACACAAATAATGAAAAACTGTTTTTT
-,many,TRBJ2-2,TRBV20-1,CSARFWGHGNTGELFF,TGCAGTGCTAGGTTTTGGGGTCACGGCAACACCGGGGAGCTGTTTTTT
-,-,TRBJ1-1,TRBV3-1,CASVGQSLNTEAFF,TGTGCCAGCGTCGGACAGTCCCTGAACACTGAAGCTTTCTTT
TRBD2,-,TRBJ2-4,TRBV6-1,CASRTLGTSGVANIQYF,TGTGCCAGCAGAACCCTCGGGACTAGCGGGGTTGCAAACATTCAGTACTTC
TRBD2,-,TRBJ2-5,TRBV30,CAWSVLGVAGGLETQYF,TGTGCCTGGAGTGTACTTGGAGTAGCGGGGGGGTTAGAGACCCAGTACTTC
-,many,TRBJ2-2,TRBV12-3/TRBV12-4,CASSALRGGAGELFF,TGTGCCAGCAGTGCCTTGCGGGGTGGTGCCGGGGAGCTGTTTTTT
-,many,TRBJ1-2,TRBV7-2,CASSPGGGYYGYTF,TGTGCCAGCAGCCCCGGGGGGGGGTACTATGGCTACACCTTC
-,-,TRBJ2-5,TRBV5-1,CASKKDPASETQYF,TGCGCCAGCAAAAAGGATCCGGCCTCAGAGACCCAGTACTTC
TRBD2,-,TRBJ2-7,TRBV3-1,CASSQVAGEFYEQYF,TGTGCCAGCAGCCAAGTAGCGGGGGAGTTCTACGAGCAGTACTTC
TRBD1,many,TRBJ1-5,TRBV5-1,CASSLDGTGAQPQHF,TGCGCCAGCAGCTTGGACGGCACAGGGGCTCAGCCCCAGCATTTT
-,few,TRBJ2-3,TRBV15,CATSRDPTGTDTQYF,TGTGCCACCAGCAGAGACCCAACAGGCACAGATACGCAGTATTTT
TRBD2,many,TRBJ2-2,TRBV12-3/TRBV12-4,CASSTGGPFSGELFF,TGTGCCAGCAGTACGGGGGGGCCATTTTCCGGGGAGCTGTTTTTT
TRBD2,few,TRBJ2-3,TRBV6-2/TRBV6-3,CASSYSTSGRITDTQYF,TGTGCCAGCAGTTACTCTACTAGCGGGAGAATAACAGATACGCAGTATTTT
TRBD2,few,TRBJ2-7,TRBV27,CASNGAGGRYEQYF,TGTGCCAGCAACGGTGCGGGGGGAAGGTACGAGCAGTACTTC
TRBD2,few,TRBJ2-5,TRBV10-2,CASKLAGMDEETQYF,TGCGCCAGCAAGCTAGCGGGGATGGATGAGGAGACCCAGTACTTC
-,many,TRBJ1-5,TRBV12-3/TRBV12-4,CASSFGGEPQHF,TGTGCCAGCAGTTTCGGGGGAGAGCCCCAGCATTTT
-,-,TRBJ2-3,TRBV18,CASSPTRQHTDTQYF,TGTGCCAGCTCACCAACGAGGCAGCACACAGATACGCAGTATTTT
-,-,TRBJ1-1,TRBV7-9,CASSSQDRSRMNTEAFF,TGTGCCAGCAGCTCCCAAGACAGGAGCCGCATGAACACTGAAGCTTTCTTT
-,few,TRBJ1-2,TRBV4-2,CASSQDFPGDGYTF,TGTGCCAGCAGCCAAGATTTTCCAGGGGATGGCTACACCTTC
-,few,TRBJ2-5,TRBV7-2,CASSLLARETQYF,TGTGCCAGCAGCTTATTAGCGCGAGAGACCCAGTACTTC
-,few,TRBJ1-1,TRBV27,CASTRWGGYNTEAFF,TGTGCCAGCACCCGGTGGGGGGGCTACAACACTGAAGCTTTCTTT